The rows below give T cell receptor beta chains drawn from one sample of a study of metastatic and nonmetastatic thyroid tumors. Using MiXCR, TCRdb reanalyzed the PCR reads. The sample shows around 23,000 clones, about 20% of them seen only once. The sample comprised tumor tissue. These receptor sequences come from a female donor with papillary thyroid cancer or a benign thyroid nodule (not recorded which). Some clones in this sample may be carry-over from other donors' samples. CDR3s include the opening cysteine and the closing phenylalanine or tryptophan. A D gene is named only where the DNA matches it firmly.

D gene,V gene,J gene,CDR3 protein
NA,TRBV20-1,TRBJ1-1,CSAMRPRGKFDNAEAFF
NA,TRBV6-1,TRBJ2-2,CASIASTGELFF
TRBD1,TRBV18,TRBJ1-1,CASSSDRLFRDTEAFF
NA,TRBV11-2,TRBJ1-2,CASSLDLGAAYGYTF
TRBD1,TRBV5-1,TRBJ2-1,CASSLYRGQVYNEQFF
TRBD1,TRBV30,TRBJ1-6,CAWRGQAGLNSPLHF
TRBD1,TRBV30,TRBJ2-1,CAWNRGLGGEQFF
TRBD1,TRBV2,TRBJ2-7,CASSDGDSFSYEQYF
NA,TRBV20-1,TRBJ1-5,CSARGGSQINQPQHF
NA,TRBV9,TRBJ2-1,CASSDHINEQFF
TRBD2,TRBV5-1,TRBJ2-1,CASSPRMMRLAGSEQFF
TRBD1,TRBV11-3,TRBJ2-7,CASSLWTGLQEQYF
NA,TRBV30,TRBJ1-2,CAWSEGGLYGYTF
TRBD1,TRBV11-2,TRBJ2-7,CASTLGAGQGTSKQYF
TRBD2,TRBV2,TRBJ2-2,CASRERLADTGELFF
TRBD2,TRBV2,TRBJ2-1,CASITSTGGLNEQFF
NA,TRBV6-1,TRBJ1-1,CASRTLTGKNTEAFF
NA,TRBV2,TRBJ2-3,CASSETGSSTDTQYF
NA,TRBV15,TRBJ1-2,CATEDPRTTYGYTF
TRBD1,TRBV19,TRBJ1-2,CASSRYRGNYGYTF
NA,TRBV6-2/TRBV6-3,TRBJ2-1,CASSYGDGSYNEQFF
TRBD2,TRBV5-1,TRBJ2-1,CASSPKAGTYNEQFF
TRBD1,TRBV19,TRBJ2-1,CASTGTGTYNEQFF
TRBD2,TRBV14,TRBJ2-1,CASSQDLGLAGNEQFF
NA,TRBV18,TRBJ2-1,CASSPRRGLGYNEQFF
NA,TRBV6-1,TRBJ2-7,CASSEDRDLPEF